These 13 T cell receptor beta chains share one sample of origin, sequenced in a study of preoperative IRX-2 immunotherapy in early breast cancer. Sequencing used immunoSEQ multiplex PCR; TCRdb keeps in-frame clones, though not all of them. The data hold about 45,000 clones, with approximately 75% observed a single time. Treatment of the sample: preoperative locoregional IRX-2 cytokine immunotherapy. The sequencing here drew on tumor tissue, taken after IRX-2 immunotherapy. Receptor source: a human donor with breast cancer.

The J gene is TRBJ2-5, the V gene TRBV6-4; no firm D call. This CDR3 is built from 11 residues. The V end lost 5 bases, the J end lost 5 bases, and 6 bases lay between the germline ends. Germline V lookup: CDR1 MRHNA, CDR2 SNTAGT. Here the CDR3 reads CASSYDETQYF. CDR3 sequence (DNA): TGTGCCAGCAGTTACGATGAGACCCAGTACTTC.

The chain combines TRBV11-3 with TRBJ2-3; D is uncertain. The CDR3 sequence is 15 residues long. The germline V gene has CDR1 SGHNT and CDR2 YENEEA. The V end lost 1 base, the J end lost 2 bases, and 10 bases lay between the germline ends. CDR3 amino acids: CASSLGSANTDTQYF. CDR3 nucleotide sequence: TGTGCCAGCAGCTTAGGGAGCGCAAACACAGATACGCAGTATTTT.

V gene TRBV28 combines with J gene TRBJ2-2; D gene uncertain. Germline values: CDR1 MDHEN, CDR2 SYDVKM. This CDR3 comprises 14 residues. V lost 4 bases and J 6 bases, leaving 12 bases between the germline ends. The CDR3 spells CASSSPPSSGELFF. CDR3 DNA: TGTGCCAGCAGTTCCCCGCCCAGTTCCGGGGAGCTGTTTTTT.

This sequence joins TRBV19 and TRBJ1-1; no reliable D call. The V end lost 4 bases, the J end lost 0 bases, and 6 bases lay between the germline ends. The CDR3 runs to 13 residues. CDR1 LNHDA and CDR2 SQIVND come from the germline V gene (reference sequence). This CDR3 is CASSTAMNTEAFF. The CDR3 region has the DNA TGTGCCAGTAGTACTGCCATGAACACTGAAGCTTTCTTT.

This clone occurred a few times. The DNA is left out, because the CDR3 cannot be placed on it with certainty; the CDR3 is given as TCRdb lists it. The chain carries TRBV5-1 and TRBJ2-7; the table's D call of TRBD1 was not tested on the DNA. Germline V gene data show CDR1 as SGHRS and CDR2 as YFSETQ. The CDR3 length equals 14 residues, ends included. The CDR3 sequence is CASSSSDRWDEQYF.

This clone was picked up one time. The chain links TRBV30 to TRBJ1-2; D is unclear. V was shortened by 0 bases and J by 2 bases, with 10 bases between the two germline ends. Germline loops: CDR1 GTSNPN, CDR2 SVGIG (reference sequence). CDR3 size: 14 residues. For the CDR3, the DNA is TGTGCCTGGAGTGTGGGCAGACCAAACTATGGCTACACCTTC. Protein sequence: CAWSVGRPNYGYTF.

The chain joins TRBV25-1 to TRBJ1-4; no reliable D call. Germline V gene data show CDR1 as MGHDK and CDR2 as SYGVNS. The CDR3 runs 17 residues. V was shortened by 3 bases and J by 8 bases, with 22 bases between the two germline ends. CDR3 in amino acids: CASSDPKLQVSVEKLFF. The CDR3 bases are TGTGCCAGCAGTGACCCCAAGTTACAAGTTTCGGTCGAAAAACTGTTTTTT.

This chain links TRBV11-3 with TRBJ2-3; 12 nucleotides match TRBD2. The CDR3 consists of 14 residues. Germline values: CDR1 SGHNT, CDR2 YENEEA. J gave up 6 bases and V 5 bases, and 3 bases lay outside the gene matches. CDR3 sequence (DNA): TGTGCCAGCAGCCTGACTAGCGGGAGTGATACGCAGTATTTT. It encodes CASSLTSGSDTQYF.

This chain uses TRBV18 with TRBJ2-3, with 12 bases aligning to TRBD2. After removal of 3 bases from V and 2 bases from J, the junction contained 6 bases not matched to a gene. Germline V gene sequence: CDR1 KGHSH, CDR2 LQKENI. The CDR3 loop spans 17 amino acids. CDR3 DNA: TGTGCCAGCTCACCGGGACTAGCGGGCGCCCCCACAGATACGCAGTATTTT. Residues: CASSPGLAGAPTDTQYF.

The chain joins TRBV10-1 to TRBJ1-2; D unclear. This CDR3 is built from 14 residues. V was clipped by 0 bases and J by 2 bases, with 7 bases between them. Germline assignment: CDR1 WNHNN and CDR2 SYGVQD (reference sequence). The CDR3: CASSESSRNYGYTF. The CDR3 nucleotides are TGCGCCAGCAGTGAGTCGTCCAGAAACTATGGCTACACCTTC.

This chain uses TRBV29-1 with TRBJ2-1, with D unresolved. The germline V and J ends were trimmed by 3 bases and 1 base, with 13 bases remaining between them. Germline V gene data show CDR1 as SQVTM and CDR2 as ANQGSEA. The CDR3 sequence is 15 residues long. Here the CDR3 reads CSVEVGMRSYNEQFF. The CDR3 nucleotides are TGCAGCGTTGAGGTGGGGATGAGGTCCTACAATGAGCAGTTCTTC.

The rearrangement joins TRBV18 to TRBJ1-1; the D is unclear. The CDR3 consists of 13 residues. The germline V gene has CDR1 KGHSH and CDR2 LQKENI. The V end lost 5 bases, the J end lost 2 bases, and 9 bases lay between the germline ends. The CDR3 DNA reads TGTGCCAGCTCATTGGCAGAAAACACTGAAGCTTTCTTT. It specifies CASSLAENTEAFF.

The CDR3 DNA reads TGCGCCAGCAGCTTGTGGTCAGGGAGCAGCACAGATACGCAGTATTTT. It translates to CASSLWSGSSTDTQYF. The rearrangement joins TRBV5-1 to TRBJ2-3; perhaps D is TRBD1 or TRBD2 (5 bases each). Germline V gene data show CDR1 as SGHRS and CDR2 as YFSETQ. Trimming removed 1 base at V and 0 bases at J, with 12 bases between. The CDR3 sequence is 16 residues long.